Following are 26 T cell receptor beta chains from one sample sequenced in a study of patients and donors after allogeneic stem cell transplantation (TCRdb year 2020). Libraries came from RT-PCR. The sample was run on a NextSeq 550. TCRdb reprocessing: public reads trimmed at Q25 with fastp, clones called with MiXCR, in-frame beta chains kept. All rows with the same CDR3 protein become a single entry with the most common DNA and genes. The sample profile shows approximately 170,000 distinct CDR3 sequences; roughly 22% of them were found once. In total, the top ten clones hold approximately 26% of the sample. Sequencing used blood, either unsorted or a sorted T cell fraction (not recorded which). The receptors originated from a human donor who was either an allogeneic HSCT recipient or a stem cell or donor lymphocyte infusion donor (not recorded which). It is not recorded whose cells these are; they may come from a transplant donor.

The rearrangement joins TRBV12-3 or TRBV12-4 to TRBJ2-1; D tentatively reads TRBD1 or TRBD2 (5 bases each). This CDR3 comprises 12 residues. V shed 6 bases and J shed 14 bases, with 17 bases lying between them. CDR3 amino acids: CASRGTLWEKFF. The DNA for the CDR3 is TGTGCCAGCAGAGGGACGTTATGGGAAAAGTTCTTC.

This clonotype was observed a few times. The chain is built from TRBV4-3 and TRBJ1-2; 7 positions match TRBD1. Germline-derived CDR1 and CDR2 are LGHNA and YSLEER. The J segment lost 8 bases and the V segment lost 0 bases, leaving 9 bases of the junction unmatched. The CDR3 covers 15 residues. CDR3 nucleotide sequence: TGCGCCAGCAGCCAAGAAGCCAGGGGGATGCGGGGCTACACCTTC. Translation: CASSQEARGMRGYTF.

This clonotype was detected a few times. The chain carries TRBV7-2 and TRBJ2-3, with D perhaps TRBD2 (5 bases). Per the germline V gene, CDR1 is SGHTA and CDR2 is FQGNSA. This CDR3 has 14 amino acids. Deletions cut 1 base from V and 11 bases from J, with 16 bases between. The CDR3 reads CASSLETAALWQYF. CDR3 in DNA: TGTGCCAGCAGCTTAGAAACAGCGGCCTTGTGGCAGTATTTT.

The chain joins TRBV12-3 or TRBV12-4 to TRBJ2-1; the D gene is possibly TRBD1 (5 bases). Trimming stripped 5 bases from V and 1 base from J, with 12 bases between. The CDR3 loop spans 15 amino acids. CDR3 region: CASSKTRESYNEQFF. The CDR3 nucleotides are TGTGCCAGCAGTAAGACCAGGGAATCCTACAATGAGCAGTTCTTC.

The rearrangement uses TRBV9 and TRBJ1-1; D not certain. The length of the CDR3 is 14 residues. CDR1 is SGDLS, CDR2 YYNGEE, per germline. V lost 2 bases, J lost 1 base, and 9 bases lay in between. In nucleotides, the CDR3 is TGTGCCAGCAGCGTCTCGACCTGGAACACTGAAGCTTTCTTT. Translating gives CASSVSTWNTEAFF. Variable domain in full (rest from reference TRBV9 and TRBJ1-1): DSGVTQTPKHLITATGQRVTLRCSPRSGDLSVYWYQQSLDQGLQFLIQYYNGEERAKGNILERFSAQQFPDLHSELNLSSLELGDSALYFCASSVSTWNTEAFFGQGTRLTVV.

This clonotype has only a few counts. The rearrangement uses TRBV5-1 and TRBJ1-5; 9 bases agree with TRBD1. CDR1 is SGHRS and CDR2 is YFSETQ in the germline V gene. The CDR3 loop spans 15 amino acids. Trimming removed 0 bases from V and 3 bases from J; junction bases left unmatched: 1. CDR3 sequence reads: CASSLGDRDNQPQHF. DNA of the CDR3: TGCGCCAGCAGCTTGGGGGACAGGGACAATCAGCCCCAGCATTTT.

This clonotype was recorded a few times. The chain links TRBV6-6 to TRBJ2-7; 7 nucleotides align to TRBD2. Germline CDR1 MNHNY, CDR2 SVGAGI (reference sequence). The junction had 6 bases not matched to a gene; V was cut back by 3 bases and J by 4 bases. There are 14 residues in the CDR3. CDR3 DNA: TGTGCCAGCAGTTATCGGCGGGAGACTTACGAGCAGTACTTC. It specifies CASSYRRETYEQYF.

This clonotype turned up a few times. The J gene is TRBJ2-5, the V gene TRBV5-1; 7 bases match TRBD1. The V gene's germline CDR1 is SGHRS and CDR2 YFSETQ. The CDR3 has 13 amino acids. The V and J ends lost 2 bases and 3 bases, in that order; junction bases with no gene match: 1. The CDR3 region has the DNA TGCGCCAGCAGCTTCGGGACAGAAGAGACCCAGTACTTC. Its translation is CASSFGTEETQYF.

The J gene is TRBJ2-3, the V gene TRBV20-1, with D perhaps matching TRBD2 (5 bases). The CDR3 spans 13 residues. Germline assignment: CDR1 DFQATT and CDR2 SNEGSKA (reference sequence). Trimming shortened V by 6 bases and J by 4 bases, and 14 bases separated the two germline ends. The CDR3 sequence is CSATLRVADTQYF. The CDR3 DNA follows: TGCAGTGCCACATTGAGGGTTGCAGATACGCAGTATTTT.

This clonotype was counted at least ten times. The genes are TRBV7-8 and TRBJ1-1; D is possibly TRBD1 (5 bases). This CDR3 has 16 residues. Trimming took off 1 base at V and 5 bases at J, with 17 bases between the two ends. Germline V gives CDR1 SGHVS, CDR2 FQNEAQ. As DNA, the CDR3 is TGTGCCAGCAGCTTAGTGGGACCCTACATTAGTACTGAAGCTTTCTTT. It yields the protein CASSLVGPYISTEAFF.

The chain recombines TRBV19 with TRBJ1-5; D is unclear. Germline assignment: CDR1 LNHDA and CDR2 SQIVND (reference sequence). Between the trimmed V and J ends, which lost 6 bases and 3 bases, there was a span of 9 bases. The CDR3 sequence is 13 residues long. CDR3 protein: CASSLGNNQPQHF. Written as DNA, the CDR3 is TGTGCCAGTAGCCTCGGGAACAATCAGCCCCAGCATTTT.

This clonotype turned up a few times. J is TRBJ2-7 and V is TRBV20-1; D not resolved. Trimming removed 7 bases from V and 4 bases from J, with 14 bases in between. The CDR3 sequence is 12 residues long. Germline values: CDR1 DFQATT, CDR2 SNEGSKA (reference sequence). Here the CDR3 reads CSGGKGWYEQYF. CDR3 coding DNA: TGCAGTGGGGGAAAGGGTTGGTACGAGCAGTACTTC.

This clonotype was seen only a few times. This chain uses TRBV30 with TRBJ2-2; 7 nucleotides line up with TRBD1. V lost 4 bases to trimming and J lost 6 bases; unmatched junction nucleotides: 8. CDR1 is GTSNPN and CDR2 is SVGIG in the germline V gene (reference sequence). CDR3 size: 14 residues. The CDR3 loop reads CAWKQGILAGELFF. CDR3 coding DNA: TGTGCCTGGAAACAGGGGATATTGGCCGGGGAGCTGTTTTTT.

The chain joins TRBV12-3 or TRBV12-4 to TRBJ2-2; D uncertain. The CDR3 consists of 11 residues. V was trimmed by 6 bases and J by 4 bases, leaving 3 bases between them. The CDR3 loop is CASRFTGELFF. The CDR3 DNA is TGTGCCAGCAGATTCACCGGGGAGCTGTTTTTT.

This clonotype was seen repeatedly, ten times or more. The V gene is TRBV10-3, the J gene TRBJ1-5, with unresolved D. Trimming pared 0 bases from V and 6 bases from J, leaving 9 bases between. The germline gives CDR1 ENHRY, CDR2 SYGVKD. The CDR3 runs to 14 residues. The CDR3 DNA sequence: TGTGCCATCAGTGAGTCGGTGAGTTTTCAGCCCCAGCATTTT. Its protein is CAISESVSFQPQHF.

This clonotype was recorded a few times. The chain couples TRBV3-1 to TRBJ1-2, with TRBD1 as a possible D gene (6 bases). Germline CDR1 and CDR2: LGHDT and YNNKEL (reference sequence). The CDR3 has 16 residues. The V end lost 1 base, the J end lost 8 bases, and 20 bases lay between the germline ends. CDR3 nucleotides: TGTGCCAGCAGCCAAGGAATCTTGATTGGGGGCGCGGGCTACACCTTC. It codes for CASSQGILIGGAGYTF.

CDR3 coding DNA: TGTGCCATCAGTGGTGGGAGGGCCATAGATACGCAGTATTTT. Residues: CAISGGRAIDTQYF. The genes are TRBV10-3 and TRBJ2-3, with 7 bases that match TRBD2. Germline-derived CDR1 and CDR2 are ENHRY and SYGVKD. The CDR3 has 14 amino acids. After removal of 4 bases from V and 5 bases from J, the junction contained 6 bases not matched to a gene.

The CDR3 DNA sequence: TGTGCCAGTAGTATGCAAAGGGGGCGAAAAGTCACGACTAATGAAAAACTGTTTTTT. This gives the protein CASSMQRGRKVTTNEKLFF. The chain carries TRBV19 and TRBJ1-4; 7 bases align to TRBD1. CDR1 is LNHDA, CDR2 SQIVND, per germline (reference sequence). The CDR3 runs 19 residues. Trimming cost V 3 bases and J 2 bases; bases outside gene matches: 15.

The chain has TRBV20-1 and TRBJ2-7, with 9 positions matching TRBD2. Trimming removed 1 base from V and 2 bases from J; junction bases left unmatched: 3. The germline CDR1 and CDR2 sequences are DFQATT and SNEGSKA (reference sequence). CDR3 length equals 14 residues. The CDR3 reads CSARAGGRAYEQYF. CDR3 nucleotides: TGCAGTGCTAGAGCGGGCGGGAGGGCCTACGAGCAGTACTTC.

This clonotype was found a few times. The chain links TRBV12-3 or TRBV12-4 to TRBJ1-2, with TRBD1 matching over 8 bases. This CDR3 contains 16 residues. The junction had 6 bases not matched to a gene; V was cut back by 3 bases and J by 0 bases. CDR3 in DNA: TGTGCCAGCAGTTTCGGACAGGGCTTAGCTAACTATGGCTACACCTTC. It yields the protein CASSFGQGLANYGYTF.

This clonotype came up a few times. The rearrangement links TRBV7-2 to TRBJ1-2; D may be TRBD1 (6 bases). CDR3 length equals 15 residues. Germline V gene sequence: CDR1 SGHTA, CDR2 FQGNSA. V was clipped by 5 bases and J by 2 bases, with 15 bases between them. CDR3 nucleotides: TGTGCCAGCAGCCCGGACAGAGTCCTAAACTATGGCTACACCTTC. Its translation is CASSPDRVLNYGYTF.

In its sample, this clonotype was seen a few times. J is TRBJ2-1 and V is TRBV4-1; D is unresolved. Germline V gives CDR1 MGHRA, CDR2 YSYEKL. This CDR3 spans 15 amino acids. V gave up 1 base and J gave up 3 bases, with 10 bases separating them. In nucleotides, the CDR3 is TGCGCCAGCAGCCAAGCGCTAGACGACTACAATGAGCAGTTCTTC. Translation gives CASSQALDDYNEQFF.

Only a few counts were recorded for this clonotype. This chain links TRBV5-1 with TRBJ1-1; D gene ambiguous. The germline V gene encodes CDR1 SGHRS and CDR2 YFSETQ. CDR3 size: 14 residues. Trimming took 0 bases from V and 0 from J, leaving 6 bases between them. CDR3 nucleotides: TGCGCCAGCAGCTTGGGGAACATGAACACTGAAGCTTTCTTT. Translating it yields CASSLGNMNTEAFF.

CDR3 sequence (DNA): TGTGCCAGCAGCGCTACACCGGGACAGAATAACAATGAGCAGTTCTTC. Its protein is CASSATPGQNNNEQFF. The genes are TRBV7-3 and TRBJ2-1; 7 bases are a match to TRBD1. Germline V gene lookup returns CDR1 SGHTA and CDR2 FQGTGA. The CDR3 is 16 residues long. With 5 bases clipped from V and 5 bases from J, the junction kept 12 bases outside the gene matches.

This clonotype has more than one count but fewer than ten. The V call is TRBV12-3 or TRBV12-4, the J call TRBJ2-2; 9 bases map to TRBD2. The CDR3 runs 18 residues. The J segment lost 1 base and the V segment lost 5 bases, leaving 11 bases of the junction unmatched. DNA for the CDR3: TGTGCCAGCAGTCCCAAACCGGGACTAGCCCAGAACACCGGGGAGCTGTTTTTT. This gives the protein CASSPKPGLAQNTGELFF.

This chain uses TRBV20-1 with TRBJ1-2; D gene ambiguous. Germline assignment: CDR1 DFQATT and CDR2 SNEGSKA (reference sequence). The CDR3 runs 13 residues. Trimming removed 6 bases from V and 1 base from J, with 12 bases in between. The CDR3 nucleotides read TGCAGTGCAACAACGGACGGTAACTATGGCTACACCTTC. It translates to CSATTDGNYGYTF.